This passage covers 22 T cell receptor beta chains from one sample sequenced in a study of T-cell memory formation after mild COVID-19. One entry per CDR3 protein, called by TCRdb with MiXCR from the 5' RACE reads. The sample holds just over 200,000 distinct CDR3 sequences, 9% to 10% seen once. Sequencing used PBMCs or a T cell subset sorted from them (not recorded which). Receptors were obtained from a man younger than 35 who had mild COVID-19 (a few samples of this study predate the infection). Cell type and time point are not known.

This clonotype was seen repeatedly, ten times or more. The chain couples TRBV10-3 to TRBJ2-7; D remains ambiguous. This CDR3 spans 13 amino acids. Per the germline V gene, CDR1 is ENHRY and CDR2 is SYGVKD. Trimming left V 10 bases short and J 1 base short, with 14 bases between. CDR3 bases: TGTGCCACCTCCTCCCTGAATTCCTACGAGCAGTACTTC. It is translated as CATSSLNSYEQYF.

This clonotype was recorded a few times. V is TRBV28 and J is TRBJ1-4; weak D call: TRBD1 (6 bases). Trimming took 6 bases from V and 5 from J, leaving 13 bases between them. CDR3 length: 14 amino acids. CDR1 and CDR2 (germline): MDHEN, SYDVKM. CDR3 sequence: CASSQAGVNEKLFF. CDR3 nucleotide sequence: TGTGCCAGCAGCCAGGCAGGGGTGAATGAAAAACTGTTTTTT.

This clonotype was seen a few times. J is TRBJ1-5 and V is TRBV5-5; D is unresolved. Trimming pared 6 bases from V and 9 bases from J, leaving 19 bases between. CDR3 size: 14 residues. CDR1 SGHKS and CDR2 YYEKEE come from the germline V gene (reference sequence). In DNA, the CDR3 is TGTGCCAGCACTCCGGTATGGTGGTCTCCGCCCCAGCATTTT. The encoded protein is CASTPVWWSPPQHF.

This clonotype was seen many times. This chain connects TRBV4-1 to TRBJ2-7, with TRBD1 matching over 7 bases. This CDR3 is 16 amino acids long. Losses at the gene ends were 4 bases for V and 0 bases for J; bases not matched to a gene: 9. CDR1 and CDR2 from the germline V gene are MGHRA and YSYEKL. The CDR3 loop is CASSLTLDRDSYEQYF. CDR3 nucleotide sequence: TGCGCCAGCAGCCTTACCTTAGACAGGGACTCCTACGAGCAGTACTTC.

The table lists this clonotype with a few counts. J is TRBJ2-2 and V is TRBV3-1; D is uncertain. This CDR3 is built from 14 residues. Trimming took 4 bases from V and 2 from J, leaving 8 bases between them. Looked up from germline, CDR1 is LGHDT and CDR2 is YNNKEL (reference sequence). The CDR3: CASSPQVNTGELFF. CDR3 bases: TGTGCCAGCAGCCCCCAGGTTAACACCGGGGAGCTGTTTTTT.

This clonotype has only a few counts. The chain joins TRBV3-1 to TRBJ1-2; D is ambiguous. The CDR3 consists of 14 residues. Germline values: CDR1 LGHDT, CDR2 YNNKEL (reference sequence). V gave up 1 base and J gave up 6 bases, with 12 bases separating them. CDR3 amino acids: CASSQGLPGDGYTF. CDR3 bases: TGTGCCAGCAGCCAAGGACTTCCTGGAGATGGCTACACCTTC. Combining the CDR3 with reference TRBV3-1 and TRBJ1-2 gives the whole variable domain DTAVSQTPKYLVTQMGNDKSIKCEQNLGHDTMYWYKQDSKKFLKIMFSYNNKELIINETVPNRFSPKSPDKAHLNLHINSLELGDSAVYFCASSQGLPGDGYTFGSGTRLTVV.

J is TRBJ2-2 and V is TRBV5-1; D assignment may be TRBD1 or TRBD2 (5 bases each). CDR1 is SGHRS and CDR2 is YFSETQ in the germline V gene. The ends were cut back, 3 bases at V and 5 bases at J, with 23 bases in the middle. The CDR3 loop spans 18 amino acids. The CDR3 loop reads CASSSPPGKRGTTGELFF. CDR3 DNA sequence: TGCGCCAGCAGCTCCCCGCCGGGGAAAAGGGGTACTACCGGGGAGCTGTTTTTT.

A few counts support this clonotype. The gene calls are TRBV4-2 and TRBJ1-1; no firm D call. Germline CDR1 reads LGHNA; CDR2 reads YNFKEQ. The ends were cut back, 5 bases at V and 1 base at J, with 8 bases in the middle. The CDR3 is 13 residues long. Here the CDR3 DNA reads TGTGCCAGCAGCGTAAGGGAGAACACTGAAGCTTTCTTT. This codes for CASSVRENTEAFF.

The J gene is TRBJ2-3, the V gene TRBV7-8, with D unresolved. The germline V gene has CDR1 SGHVS and CDR2 FQNEAQ. Trimming removed 6 bases at V and 6 bases at J, with 19 bases between. This CDR3 comprises 15 residues. The CDR3 region is CASRPPGTRQDTQYF. The CDR3 region has the DNA TGTGCCAGCAGACCCCCGGGTACCCGGCAGGATACGCAGTATTTT. Filled out from reference TRBV7-8 and TRBJ2-3, the complete variable domain reads GAGVSQSPRYKVAKRGQDVALRCDPISGHVSLFWYQQALGQGPEFLTYFQNEAQLDKSGLPSDRFFAERPEGSVSTLKIQRTQQEDSAVYLCASRPPGTRQDTQYFGPGTRLTVL.

This clonotype appeared a few times. This chain uses TRBV7-2 with TRBJ2-3; no definite D call. Germline V lookup: CDR1 SGHTA, CDR2 FQGNSA. Trimming shortened V by 2 bases and J by 2 bases, and 8 bases separated the two germline ends. This CDR3 has 14 residues. The CDR3 protein is CASSLRATTDTQYF. CDR3 nucleotide sequence: TGTGCCAGCAGCTTAAGGGCCACCACAGATACGCAGTATTTT.

V and J are TRBV5-1 and TRBJ2-1; TRBD2 aligns across 11 bases. The CDR3 is 17 amino acids. J lost 7 bases, V lost 0 bases, and 9 bases had no gene match. CDR1 SGHRS and CDR2 YFSETQ come from the germline V gene. CDR3 bases: TGCGCCAGCAGCTTGGGTGCTAGCGGGGGGCTCGTAAATGAGCAGTTCTTC. Its protein is CASSLGASGGLVNEQFF.

This clonotype turned up a few times. V gene TRBV10-3 combines with J gene TRBJ2-5, with 10 bases aligning to TRBD2. This CDR3 has 15 residues. The germline CDR1 and CDR2 sequences are ENHRY and SYGVKD. Germline trimming cut 10 bases from V and 2 bases from J; bases unmatched to any gene: 10. CDR3: CATLESGGAQETQYF. Here the CDR3 DNA reads TGTGCCACCTTAGAGAGCGGGGGGGCTCAAGAGACCCAGTACTTC.

This clonotype came up a few times. The chain uses TRBV3-2 and TRBJ2-3. TRBV3-2 is a pseudogene segment. The CDR3 is made up of 16 amino acids. The CDR3 nucleotides read TGTGCCAGCAGCCAAGCTGGAGACCCTAGCACAGATACGCAGTATTTT. Its translation: CASSQAGDPSTDTQYF.

The V gene is TRBV7-8, the J gene TRBJ1-1, with D perhaps TRBD1 (5 bases). Looked up from germline, CDR1 is SGHVS and CDR2 is FQNEAQ. Trimming left V 6 bases short and J 9 bases short, with 17 bases between. The CDR3 is 13 amino acids. The CDR3 is CASRPEGQTKAFF. The DNA of the CDR3 is TGTGCCAGCAGACCTGAGGGGCAGACCAAAGCTTTCTTT.

The rearrangement joins TRBV6-2 or TRBV6-3 to TRBJ2-7; D is perhaps TRBD1 or TRBD2 (6 bases each). CDR1 MNHEY and CDR2 SVGEGT come from the germline V gene. The CDR3 is made up of 18 amino acids. V shed 0 bases and J shed 6 bases, with 24 bases lying between them. CDR3 loop: CASSYSTSRAEGGGEQYV. The CDR3 DNA reads as TGTGCCAGCAGTTACTCGACATCGCGGGCCGAGGGGGGAGGCGAGCAGTACGTC.

This clonotype came up a few times. The V and J genes are TRBV12-3 or TRBV12-4 and TRBJ2-1; 13 bases fit TRBD2. Trimming at V came to 7 bases and at J to 4 bases, leaving 4 bases not matched to a gene. This CDR3 has 15 amino acids. CDR3 in DNA: TGTGCCAGCACCAGGACTAGCGGGGGTTACAATGAGCAGTTCTTC. Its protein is CASTRTSGGYNEQFF.

This clonotype occurred a few times. The chain combines TRBV10-3 with TRBJ2-3; D remains unclear. The germline V gene encodes CDR1 ENHRY and CDR2 SYGVKD. V shed 1 base and J shed 5 bases, with 10 bases lying between them. CDR3 length: 14 amino acids. The CDR3 loop is CAISEFVGIDTQYF. The CDR3 DNA is TGTGCCATCAGTGAGTTTGTAGGGATAGATACGCAGTATTTT.

The chain links TRBV5-5 to TRBJ2-3; no reliable D call. The CDR3 consists of 14 residues. With 6 bases removed from V and 2 bases from J, the gap between germline ends came to 13 bases. Germline V gene sequence: CDR1 SGHKS, CDR2 YYEKEE (reference sequence). The CDR3 sequence: CASNPAIFTDTQYF. CDR3 bases: TGTGCCAGCAACCCCGCTATCTTCACAGATACGCAGTATTTT.

This clonotype was observed a few times. V usage is TRBV5-4 and J usage is TRBJ2-1, with D perhaps matching TRBD2 (6 bases). Germline V gives CDR1 SGHNT, CDR2 YYREEE (reference sequence). The V and J ends lost 3 bases and 0 bases respectively, with 16 bases between them. CDR3 size: 17 residues. CDR3 protein: CASSSKPGLGSYNEQFF. CDR3 nucleotide sequence: TGTGCCAGCAGCTCTAAACCGGGACTGGGCTCCTACAATGAGCAGTTCTTC.

This clonotype occurred once. The rearrangement uses TRBV29-1 and TRBJ2-1, with TRBD1 matching 7 bases. The CDR3 extends over 15 amino acids. From germline, CDR1 is SQVTM and CDR2 ANQGSEA. V shed 2 bases and J 3 bases; nucleotides not matched to a gene: 7. As DNA, the CDR3 is TGCAGCGTTGAAACGCCAGGGGGATTCTACAATGAGCAGTTCTTC. Encoded protein: CSVETPGGFYNEQFF.

The chain has TRBV5-5 and TRBJ1-1, with a possible D match to TRBD1 (6 bases). V was cut by 4 bases and J by 3 bases, with 10 bases left in between. This CDR3 spans 13 amino acids. Germline values: CDR1 SGHKS, CDR2 YYEKEE (reference sequence). Written as DNA, the CDR3 is TGTGCCAGCAGCATCTACAGGGACACTGAAGCTTTCTTT. Translated, it gives CASSIYRDTEAFF.

This clonotype was observed a few times. CDR3 amino acids: CASGGSGEMGEQFF. The CDR3, as DNA: TGTGCCAGCGGGGGTAGCGGGGAGATGGGTGAGCAGTTCTTC. This chain connects TRBV6-6 to TRBJ2-1; 8 bases agree with TRBD2. The CDR3 contains 14 residues. Germline-derived CDR1 and CDR2 are MNHNY and SVGAGI (reference sequence). Trimming at V came to 8 bases and at J to 9 bases, leaving 12 bases not matched to a gene.